Below are 20 T cell receptor beta chains sequenced from a single sample in a study of spatial heterogeneity in lung cancer. TCRdb reanalysed the 5' RACE reads using MiXCR and keeps one entry per CDR3 protein. This table holds some 38,000 distinct CDR3 sequences, around 7% found once. Noted time point: sample taken at primary tumor resection. The specimen was PBMCs, collected at surgery. Source of these receptors: a male donor with early-stage non-small cell lung cancer.

This clonotype has only a few counts. This sequence joins TRBV29-1 and TRBJ2-3; D unresolved. The ends were cut back, 6 bases at V and 2 bases at J, with 18 bases in the middle. Looked up from germline, CDR1 is SQVTM and CDR2 is ANQGSEA. The CDR3 has 15 residues. The CDR3 here is CSVNLRVKTTDTQYF. CDR3 nucleotide sequence: TGCAGCGTCAATCTTAGGGTAAAGACCACAGATACGCAGTATTTT.

The sample holds many counts of this clonotype. The gene calls are TRBV9 and TRBJ2-5; tentatively, D is TRBD1 or TRBD2 (6 bases each). Looked up from germline, CDR1 is SGDLS and CDR2 is YYNGEE. The CDR3 sequence is 15 residues long. Trimming pared 0 bases from V and 1 base from J, leaving 10 bases between. Here the CDR3 DNA reads TGTGCCAGCAGCGTAGTGACGGGGGCCCAAGAGACCCAGTACTTC. It encodes CASSVVTGAQETQYF.

This clonotype was recorded many times. The chain has TRBV7-3 and TRBJ2-1; a weak D match, TRBD1 (6 bases). V gave up 5 bases and J gave up 6 bases, with 8 bases separating them. Germline V gives CDR1 SGHTA, CDR2 FQGTGA. This CDR3 is 12 amino acids long. CDR3 sequence reads: CASSPDSNEQFF. CDR3 bases: TGTGCCAGCAGCCCGGACAGCAATGAGCAGTTCTTC. The variable domain in full, completed from reference TRBV7-3 and TRBJ2-1, reads GAGVSQTPSNKVTEKGKYVELRCDPISGHTALYWYRQSLGQGPEFLIYFQGTGAADDSGLPNDRFFAVRPEGSVSTLKIQRTERGDSAVYLCASSPDSNEQFFGPGTRLTVL.

There are many counts of this clonotype. The chain joins TRBV7-2 to TRBJ1-1; 8 nucleotides line up with TRBD1. Looked up from germline, CDR1 is SGHTA and CDR2 is FQGNSA. V shed 5 bases, J shed 5 bases, and the junction held 7 bases outside the gene matches. CDR3 length: 14 amino acids. The CDR3 loop reads CASSIQGARTEAFF. The CDR3 nucleotides are TGTGCCAGCAGCATTCAGGGGGCGCGGACTGAAGCTTTCTTT.

Only a few counts were recorded for this clonotype. The gene calls are TRBV19 and TRBJ2-7; D is unresolved. The germline V gene has CDR1 LNHDA and CDR2 SQIVND (reference sequence). The V gene lost 5 bases and the J gene lost 5 bases, with 13 bases spanning the gap. The CDR3 has 13 amino acids. CDR3 nucleotides: TGTGCCAGTAGTCGTAACGGTTTCGACGAGCAGTACGTC. Protein product: CASSRNGFDEQYV.

This clonotype was found a few times. The chain uses TRBV12-3 or TRBV12-4 and TRBJ1-3, with 7 bases lining up with TRBD1. Trimming removed 6 bases from V and 0 bases from J; junction bases left unmatched: 8. The CDR3 has 16 amino acids. The CDR3, as DNA: TGTGCCAGCAGGACAACAGGGGACCCCTCTGGAAACACCATATATTTT. Translating gives CASRTTGDPSGNTIYF.

This clonotype was observed many times. This chain links TRBV28 with TRBJ2-7, with D maybe TRBD1 (6 bases). There are 14 residues in the CDR3. Between the trimmed V and J ends, which lost 7 bases and 5 bases, there was a span of 18 bases. Germline V gene lookup returns CDR1 MDHEN and CDR2 SYDVKM. DNA of the CDR3: TGTGCCAGCATTCTACAGGGTAACACGCACGAGCAGTACTTC. Translating gives CASILQGNTHEQYF.

This clonotype was detected ten times or more. The chain has TRBV25-1 and TRBJ1-2, with 8 bases fitting TRBD1. The V segment lost 0 bases and the J segment 4 bases; nucleotides outside the gene matches: 4. This CDR3 is built from 15 residues. Germline CDR1 reads MGHDK; CDR2 reads SYGVNS. The CDR3 spells CASSEYGQGSYGYTF. The CDR3 DNA follows: TGTGCCAGCAGTGAATATGGACAGGGTAGCTATGGCTACACCTTC.

This clonotype was counted ten times or more. This rearrangement joins TRBV7-2 to TRBJ2-2, with D possibly matching TRBD1 (6 bases). This CDR3 is built from 15 residues. Germline CDR1 is SGHTA and CDR2 is FQGNSA. Deletions cut 5 bases from V and 1 base from J, with 11 bases between. The CDR3, as DNA: TGTGCCAGCAGCCCGCCGGGACAGAACACCGGGGAGCTGTTTTTT. Translation gives CASSPPGQNTGELFF.

This clonotype was counted ten times or more. This chain links TRBV27 with TRBJ1-4, with no clear D. The germline V gene has CDR1 MNHEY and CDR2 SMNVEV (reference sequence). The germline V and J ends were trimmed by 4 bases and 5 bases, with 2 bases remaining between them. The CDR3 is made up of 11 amino acids. This CDR3 is CASSSNEKLFF. The CDR3 nucleotides are TGTGCCAGCAGTTCCAATGAAAAACTGTTTTTT.

This clonotype was seen ten or more times. CDR3 coding DNA: TGTGCCAGCAGTTACGAGCCCGATTCACCCCTCCACTTT. Translating it yields CASSYEPDSPLHF. The chain employs TRBV6-5 and TRBJ1-6; D gene ambiguous. CDR1 is MNHEY and CDR2 is SVGAGI in the germline V gene. The CDR3 has 13 amino acids. V lost 2 bases and J 8 bases, leaving 7 bases between the germline ends.

Ten or more counts support this clonotype. The chain couples TRBV2 to TRBJ2-3, with 7 bases aligning to TRBD2. Germline V CDR1 and CDR2: SNHLY, FYNNEI. The CDR3 runs to 13 residues. The trim removed 6 bases at V and 3 bases at J, leaving 3 bases unmatched. CDR3 residues: CASRAGETDTQYF. CDR3 nucleotide sequence: TGTGCCAGCAGGGCGGGAGAAACAGATACGCAGTATTTT.

This clonotype appeared a few times. The gene calls are TRBV6-2 or TRBV6-3 and TRBJ1-2; D call uncertain. Germline V lookup: CDR1 MNHEY, CDR2 SVGEGT. V was clipped by 5 bases and J by 2 bases, with 9 bases between them. This CDR3 spans 13 amino acids. The CDR3 DNA is TGTGCCAGCAGTCCGTGGGCGAACTATGGCTACACCTTC. It yields the protein CASSPWANYGYTF.

This clonotype was counted ten times or more. The gene calls are TRBV7-6 and TRBJ1-5; D unresolved. From germline, CDR1 is SGHVS and CDR2 FNYEAQ. V was cut by 2 bases and J by 0 bases, with 2 bases left in between. This CDR3 region has 13 residues. DNA of the CDR3: TGTGCCAGCAGCTTAAATAGCAATCAGCCCCAGCATTTT. Its translation: CASSLNSNQPQHF.

This clonotype appeared a few times. The genes are TRBV5-1 and TRBJ1-1; D is possibly TRBD1 (5 bases). CDR3 length: 13 amino acids. V was cut by 3 bases and J by 5 bases, with 11 bases left in between. Germline V gene data show CDR1 as SGHRS and CDR2 as YFSETQ. The CDR3 loop reads CASSWGDRTEAFF. In nucleotides, the CDR3 is TGCGCCAGCAGCTGGGGGGACCGTACTGAAGCTTTCTTT.

This clonotype was picked up many times. The chain links TRBV7-6 to TRBJ2-5, with 8 bases matching TRBD2. The V gene's germline CDR1 is SGHVS and CDR2 FNYEAQ. Trimming took 3 bases from V and 6 from J; bases not matched to a gene: 9. The CDR3 has 15 amino acids. CDR3 sequence: CASSLPGGGVKTQYF. The CDR3 DNA reads as TGTGCCAGCAGCTTGCCGGGAGGGGGGGTGAAGACCCAGTACTTC.

This clonotype was seen more than once but under ten times. The chain carries TRBV24-1 and TRBJ2-2; D unresolved. Germline V lookup: CDR1 KGHDR, CDR2 SFDVKD. The CDR3 spans 13 residues. V was clipped by 8 bases and J by 1 base, with 7 bases between them. CDR3 DNA sequence: TGTGCCACCACCTCGCAGAACACCGGGGAGCTGTTTTTT. This encodes CATTSQNTGELFF.

This clonotype was seen at least ten times. V is TRBV6-5 and J is TRBJ2-1; TRBD1 might be the D (5 bases). CDR1 and CDR2 from the germline V gene are MNHEY and SVGAGI. V gave up 2 bases and J gave up 7 bases, with 15 bases separating them. The CDR3 has 15 amino acids. In DNA form, the CDR3 reads TGTGCCAGCAGTTACCGGACACGGAAACGGAATGAGCAGTTCTTC. Translated, it gives CASSYRTRKRNEQFF.

This clonotype has only a few counts. The chain recombines TRBV20-1 with TRBJ1-2; D is unresolved. CDR1 DFQATT and CDR2 SNEGSKA come from the germline V gene (reference sequence). The CDR3 has 15 amino acids. V was trimmed by 3 bases and J by 4 bases, leaving 18 bases between them. DNA for the CDR3: TGCAGTGCTAGTATCGCGGCTAGTCGGGGCTATGGCTACACCTTC. Its protein product is CSASIAASRGYGYTF.

This clonotype was counted at least ten times. The V call is TRBV20-1, the J call TRBJ2-1, with 8 bases lining up with TRBD2. V was pared by 5 bases and J by 0 bases, with 3 bases of the junction left unmatched. The V gene's germline CDR1 is DFQATT and CDR2 SNEGSKA (reference sequence). The CDR3 consists of 14 residues. The CDR3 spells CSAPGLASYNEQFF. CDR3 nucleotides: TGCAGTGCTCCTGGACTAGCCTCCTACAATGAGCAGTTCTTC.